Reported below is one T cell receptor (beta chain). Germline V gives CDR1 LNHNV, CDR2 YYDKDF (reference sequence). CDR3 size: 14 residues. V lost 2 bases to trimming and J lost 7 bases, with 11 bases between them. CD4+CD127+ cells were sorted as the conventional CD4 T cells. In the study's own analysis: Conventional T cell pools: roughly 9.9x10^4 distinct patient, around 1.5x10^5 donor TCRbeta sequences. Profiled with immunoSEQ multiplex PCR; TCRdb holds only in-frame clones, not every one. The V and J calls and clone size are taken from that table; D and trimming were inferred from the DNA. Counted here are tens of thousands of clones, 95% to 98% occurring once; the ten biggest clones make up 0.3%. The sample belongs to a study of B cell selection in AIRE deficiency.

Sequences were obtained from conventional CD4+ T cells sorted from PBMCs. V gene TRBV15 combines with J gene TRBJ1-4; D unclear. This clonotype originated in a human donor with AIRE deficiency. The CDR3 loop is CATSRPVTSEKLFF. CDR3 in DNA: TGTGCCACCAGCAGACCCGTTACGTCTGAAAAACTGTTTTTT.